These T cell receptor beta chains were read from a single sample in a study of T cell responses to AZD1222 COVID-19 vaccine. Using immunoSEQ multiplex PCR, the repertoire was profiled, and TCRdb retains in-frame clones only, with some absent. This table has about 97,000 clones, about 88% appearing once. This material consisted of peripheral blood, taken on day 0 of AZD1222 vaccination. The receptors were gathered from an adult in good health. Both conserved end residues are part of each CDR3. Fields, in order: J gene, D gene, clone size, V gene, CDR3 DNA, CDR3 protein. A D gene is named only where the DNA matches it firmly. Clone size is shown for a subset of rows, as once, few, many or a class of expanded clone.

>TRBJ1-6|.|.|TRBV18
TGTGCCAGCTCCCCCATGAAACCCAATTCACCCCTCCACTTT
CASSPMKPNSPLHF
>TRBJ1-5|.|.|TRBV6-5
TGTGCCAGCAGTTACTCGGTCGGGAGGGTTCGCCAGCCCCAGCATTTT
CASSYSVGRVRQPQHF
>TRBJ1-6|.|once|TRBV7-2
TGTGCCAGCAGGCTCAACTGGGACTGGAATTCACCCCTCCACTTT
CASRLNWDWNSPLHF
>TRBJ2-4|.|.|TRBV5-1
TGCGCCAGCAGCTTGAGCCCGGAAAGTGGGGACATTCAGTACTTC
CASSLSPESGDIQYF
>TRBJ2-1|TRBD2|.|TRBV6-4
TGTGCCAGCAGTGACTCTAGCGGGAGCTACAATGAGCAGTTCTTC
CASSDSSGSYNEQFF
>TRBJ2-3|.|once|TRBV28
TGTGCCAGCAACTATTTTGGGGGCCGGGGCCCAGATACGCAGTATTTT
CASNYFGGRGPDTQYF
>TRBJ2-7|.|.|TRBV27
TGTGCCAGCAGTTCCGTCGGTCTGCGGGACCCTTCTTTAGAGCAGTACTTC
CASSSVGLRDPSLEQYF
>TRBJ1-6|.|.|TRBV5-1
TGCGCCAGCAGCCCGGATGCTCTCACTTCACCCCTCCACTTT
CASSPDALTSPLHF
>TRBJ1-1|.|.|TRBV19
TGTGCCAGTAGTATCCGGGGAGGAACTGAAGCTTTCTTT
CASSIRGGTEAFF
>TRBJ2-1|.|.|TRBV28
TGTGCCAGCAGCCTCAGGGCCTCCCGGCCCAATGAGCAGTTCTTC
CASSLRASRPNEQFF
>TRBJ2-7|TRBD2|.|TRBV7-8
TGTGCCAGCAGCTTAGGACGGGGGGGGAACTACGAGCAGTACTTC
CASSLGRGGNYEQYF
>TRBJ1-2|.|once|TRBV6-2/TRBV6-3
TGTGCCAGCACTTACCTCCAGGGCAACTATGGCTACACCTTC
CASTYLQGNYGYTF
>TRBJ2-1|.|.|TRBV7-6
TGTGCCAGCAGCATAGGGACGGGTCCCTACAATGAGCAGTTCTTC
CASSIGTGPYNEQFF
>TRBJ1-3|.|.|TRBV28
TGTGCCAGCAGTTTGGGGGGGTATGGAAACACCATATATTTT
CASSLGGYGNTIYF
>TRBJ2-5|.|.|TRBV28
TGTGCCAGCAGGTCCCCGGGGGAAGAGACCCAGTACTTC
CASRSPGEETQYF
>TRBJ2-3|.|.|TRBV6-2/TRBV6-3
TGTGCCAGCAGTTGGCTCAGGGGAGATACGCAGTATTTT
CASSWLRGDTQYF
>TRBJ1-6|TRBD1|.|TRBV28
TGTGCCAGCACCTACCGGGACAGGGGGCCATCACCCCTCCACTTT
CASTYRDRGPSPLHF
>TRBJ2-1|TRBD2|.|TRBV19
TGTGCCAGTAACCCGGGACTAGCGGGACCCTACAATGAGCAGTTCTTC
CASNPGLAGPYNEQFF
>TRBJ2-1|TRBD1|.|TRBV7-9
TGTGCCAGCAGCTCCTTCGGGGGACAGGGGTTCAATGAGCAGTTCTTC
CASSSFGGQGFNEQFF
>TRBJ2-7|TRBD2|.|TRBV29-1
TGCAGCGTTCCCAGCCCGGGACTAGCGGGAACCCTCGAGCAGTACTTC
CSVPSPGLAGTLEQYF
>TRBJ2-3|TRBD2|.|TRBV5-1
TGCGCCAGCATCCGGGGAGGGAGCACAGATACGCAGTATTTT
CASIRGGSTDTQYF
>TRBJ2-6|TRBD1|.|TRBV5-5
TGTGCCAGCAGCTTGGTCGGGACAGGGGAACCTGGGGCCAACGTCCTGACTTTC
CASSLVGTGEPGANVLTF
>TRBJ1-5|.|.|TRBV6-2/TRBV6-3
TGTGCCAGCAGTTCAAGAGCGAAATCCCAGCATTTT
CASSSRAKSQHF
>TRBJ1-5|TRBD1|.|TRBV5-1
TGCGCCAGCAGCACAGGACAGGCGGGTCAGCCCCAGCATTTT
CASSTGQAGQPQHF
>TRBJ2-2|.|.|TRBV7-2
TGTGCCAGCAGCTTAAGGCAAAACACCGGGGAGCTGTTTTTT
CASSLRQNTGELFF
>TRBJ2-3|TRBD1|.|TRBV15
TGTGCCACCAGCAACCCCGACAGGGAAGTACAAGATACGCAGTATTTT
CATSNPDREVQDTQYF
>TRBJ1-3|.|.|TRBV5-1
TGCGCCAGCAGCGATGATCTAGGGGCCGGAAACACCATATATTTT
CASSDDLGAGNTIYF
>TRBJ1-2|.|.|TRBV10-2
TGCGCCAGCAGTGAGCTAGGACAGCTCTATGGCTACACCTTC
CASSELGQLYGYTF
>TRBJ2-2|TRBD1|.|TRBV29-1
TGCAGTGCCGGGACAGGAGGTACCGGGGAGCTGTTTTTT
CSAGTGGTGELFF
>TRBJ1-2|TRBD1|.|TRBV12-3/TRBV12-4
TGTGCCAGCAGTTTAGGGCAGGGGGTTGGCTACACCTTC
CASSLGQGVGYTF
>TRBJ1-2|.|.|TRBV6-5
TGTGCCAGCAGTTACGCCAGGTTCTCAAATGGCTACACCTTC
CASSYARFSNGYTF